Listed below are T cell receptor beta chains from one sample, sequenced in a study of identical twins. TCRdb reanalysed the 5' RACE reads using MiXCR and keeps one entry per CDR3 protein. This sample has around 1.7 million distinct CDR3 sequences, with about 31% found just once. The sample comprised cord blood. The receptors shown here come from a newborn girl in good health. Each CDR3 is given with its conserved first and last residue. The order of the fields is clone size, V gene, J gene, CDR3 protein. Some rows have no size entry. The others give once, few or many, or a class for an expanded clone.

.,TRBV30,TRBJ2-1,CAGTLLTREQFF
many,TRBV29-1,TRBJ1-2,CSVAASFNYGYTF
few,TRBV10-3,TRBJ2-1,CAIMASVNNEQFF
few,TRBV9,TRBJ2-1,CASSPSGGTPNEQFF
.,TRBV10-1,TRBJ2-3,CASSRTSGGPWTDTQYF
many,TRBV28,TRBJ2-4,CASSPQGDVKNIQYF
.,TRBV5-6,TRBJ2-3,CASSLGTSMDTQYF
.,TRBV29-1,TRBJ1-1,CSADRKGTEAFF
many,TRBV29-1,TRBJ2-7,CSAGVEPYEQYF
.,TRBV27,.,CAGGTTSYNEQYF
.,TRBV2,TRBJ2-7,CASTGANLYEQYF
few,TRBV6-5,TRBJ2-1,CASSFREWGNEQFF